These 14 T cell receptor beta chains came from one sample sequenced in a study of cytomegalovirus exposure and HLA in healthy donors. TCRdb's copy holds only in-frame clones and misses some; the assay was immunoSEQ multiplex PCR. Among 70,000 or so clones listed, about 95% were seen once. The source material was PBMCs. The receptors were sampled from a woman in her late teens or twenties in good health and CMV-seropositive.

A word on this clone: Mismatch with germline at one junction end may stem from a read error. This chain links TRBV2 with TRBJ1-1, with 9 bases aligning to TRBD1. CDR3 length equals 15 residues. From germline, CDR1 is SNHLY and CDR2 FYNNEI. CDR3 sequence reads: CASSKAQGAGTEAFF. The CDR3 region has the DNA TGTGCCAGCAGTAAAGCACAGGGGGCAGGGACTGAAGCTTTCTTT.

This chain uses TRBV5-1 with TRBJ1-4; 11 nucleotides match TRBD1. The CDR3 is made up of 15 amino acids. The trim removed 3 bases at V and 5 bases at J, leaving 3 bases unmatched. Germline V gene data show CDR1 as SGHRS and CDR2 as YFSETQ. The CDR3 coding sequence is TGCGCCAGCAGCTCAGGACAGGGGGCGAATGAAAAACTGTTTTTT. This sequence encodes CASSSGQGANEKLFF. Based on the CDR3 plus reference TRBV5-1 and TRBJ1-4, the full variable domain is KAGVTQTPRYLIKTRGQQVTLSCSPISGHRSVSWYQQTPGQGLQFLFEYFSETQRNKGNFPGRFSGRQFSNSRSEMNVSTLELGDSALYLCASSSGQGANEKLFFGSGTQLSVL.

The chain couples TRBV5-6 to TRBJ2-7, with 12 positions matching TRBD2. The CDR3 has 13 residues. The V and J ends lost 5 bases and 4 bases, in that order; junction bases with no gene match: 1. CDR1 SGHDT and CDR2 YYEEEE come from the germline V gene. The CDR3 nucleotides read TGTGCCAGCAGAGGACTAGCGGGATACGAGCAGTACTTC. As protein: CASRGLAGYEQYF.

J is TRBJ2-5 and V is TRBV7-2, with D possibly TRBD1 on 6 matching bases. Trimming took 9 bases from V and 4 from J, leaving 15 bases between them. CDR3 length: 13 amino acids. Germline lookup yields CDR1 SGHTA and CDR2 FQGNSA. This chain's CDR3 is CASVDRGGETQYF. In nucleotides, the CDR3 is TGTGCCAGTGTGGACAGAGGAGGAGAGACCCAGTACTTC.

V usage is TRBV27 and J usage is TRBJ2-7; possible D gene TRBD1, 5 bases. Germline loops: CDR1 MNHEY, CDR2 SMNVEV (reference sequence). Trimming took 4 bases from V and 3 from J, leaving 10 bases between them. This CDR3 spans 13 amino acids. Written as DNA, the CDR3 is TGTGCCAGCAGTTCGGACAAAAACTACGAGCAGTACTTC. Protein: CASSSDKNYEQYF.

CDR3 amino acids: CASGRLAGYNEQFF. The CDR3, as DNA: TGTGCCAGCGGGCGACTAGCGGGGTACAATGAGCAGTTCTTC. The chain carries TRBV2 and TRBJ2-1, with 11 bases fitting TRBD2. Germline CDR1 SNHLY, CDR2 FYNNEI. V dropped 8 bases and J dropped 4; count of bases not matched to a gene: 4. The CDR3 length is 14 residues.

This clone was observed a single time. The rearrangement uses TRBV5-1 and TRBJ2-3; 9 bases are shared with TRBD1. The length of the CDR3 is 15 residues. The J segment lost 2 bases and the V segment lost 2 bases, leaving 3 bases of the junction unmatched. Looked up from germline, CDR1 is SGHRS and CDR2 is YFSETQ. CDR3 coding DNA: TGCGCCAGCAGCTTACAGGGGGCGGACACAGATACGCAGTATTTT. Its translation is CASSLQGADTDTQYF.

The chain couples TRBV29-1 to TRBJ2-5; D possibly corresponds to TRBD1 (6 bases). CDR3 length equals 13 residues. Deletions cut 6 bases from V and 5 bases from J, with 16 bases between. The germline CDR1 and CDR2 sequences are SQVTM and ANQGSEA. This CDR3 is CSVNDRMDETQYF. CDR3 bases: TGCAGCGTCAACGACAGGATGGACGAGACCCAGTACTTC.

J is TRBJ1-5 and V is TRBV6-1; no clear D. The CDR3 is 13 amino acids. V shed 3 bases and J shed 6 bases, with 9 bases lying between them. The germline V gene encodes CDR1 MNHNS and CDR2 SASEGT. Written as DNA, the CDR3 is TGTGCCAGCAGTGACCGCCACGGTCAGCCCCAGCATTTT. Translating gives CASSDRHGQPQHF.

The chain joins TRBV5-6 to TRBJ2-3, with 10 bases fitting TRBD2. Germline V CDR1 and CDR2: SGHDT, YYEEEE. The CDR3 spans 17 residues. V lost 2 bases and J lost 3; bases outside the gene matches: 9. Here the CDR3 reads CASSLGPLAGRTDTQYF. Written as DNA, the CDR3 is TGTGCCAGCAGCTTAGGACCACTAGCGGGACGAACAGATACGCAGTATTTT.

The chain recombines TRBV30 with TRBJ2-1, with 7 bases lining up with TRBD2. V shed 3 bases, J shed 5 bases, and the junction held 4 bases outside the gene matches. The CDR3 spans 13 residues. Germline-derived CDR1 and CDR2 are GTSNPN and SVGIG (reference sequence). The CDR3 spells CAWSLAANNEQFF. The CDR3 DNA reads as TGTGCCTGGAGCCTAGCGGCGAACAATGAGCAGTTCTTC.

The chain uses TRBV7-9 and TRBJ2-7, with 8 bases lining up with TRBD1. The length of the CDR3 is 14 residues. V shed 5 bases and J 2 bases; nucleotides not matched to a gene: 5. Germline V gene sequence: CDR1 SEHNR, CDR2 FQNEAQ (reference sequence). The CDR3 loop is CASSQGTGPYEQYF. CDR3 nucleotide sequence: TGTGCCAGCAGCCAAGGGACAGGCCCCTACGAGCAGTACTTC.

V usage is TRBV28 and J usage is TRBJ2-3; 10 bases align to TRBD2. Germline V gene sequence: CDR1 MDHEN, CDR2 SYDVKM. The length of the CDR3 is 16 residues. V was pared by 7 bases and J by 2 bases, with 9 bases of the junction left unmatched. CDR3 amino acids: CASTPPGLAYTDTQYF. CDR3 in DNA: TGTGCCAGCACCCCCCCGGGACTAGCGTACACAGATACGCAGTATTTT. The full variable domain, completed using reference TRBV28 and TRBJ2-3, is DVKVTQSSRYLVKRTGEKVFLECVQDMDHENMFWYRQDPGLGLRLIYFSYDVKMKEKGDIPEGYSVSREKKERFSLILESASTNQTSMYLCASTPPGLAYTDTQYFGPGTRLTVL.

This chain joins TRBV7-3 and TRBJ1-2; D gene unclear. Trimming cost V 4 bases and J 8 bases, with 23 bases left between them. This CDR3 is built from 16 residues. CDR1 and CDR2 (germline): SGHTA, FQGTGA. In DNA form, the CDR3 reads TGTGCCAGCAGCTCGACCCTCGCACGTCCCCGCGGCGGCTACACCTTC. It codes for CASSSTLARPRGGYTF.